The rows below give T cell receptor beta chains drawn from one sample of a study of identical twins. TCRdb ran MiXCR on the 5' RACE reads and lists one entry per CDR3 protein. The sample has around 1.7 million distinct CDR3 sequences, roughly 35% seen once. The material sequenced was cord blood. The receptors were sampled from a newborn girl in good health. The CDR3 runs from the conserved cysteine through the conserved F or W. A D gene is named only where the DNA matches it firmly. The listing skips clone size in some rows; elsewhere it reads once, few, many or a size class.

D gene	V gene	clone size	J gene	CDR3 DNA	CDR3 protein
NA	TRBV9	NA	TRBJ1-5	TGTGCCAGCAGCGGAGGCAGCCCTGGGAGCAATCAGCCCCAGCATTTT	CASSGGSPGSNQPQHF
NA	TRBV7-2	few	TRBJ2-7	TGTGCCAGCAGCTCCCCGATACGACTGACGCTACAGGGTCCTTACTACGAGCAGTACTTC	CASSSPIRLTLQGPYYEQYF
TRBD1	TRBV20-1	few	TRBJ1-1	TGCAGTGCTATCACTTCCCTGACAGGGATTGAAGCTTTCTTT	CSAITSLTGIEAFF
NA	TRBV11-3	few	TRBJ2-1	TGTGCCAGCAGCTTAGCTGGGCAGGTCAATGAGCAGTTCTTC	CASSLAGQVNEQFF
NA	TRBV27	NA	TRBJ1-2	TGTGCCAGCAGTGACCCTACAGGGAGGTCGGGCTACACCTTC	CASSDPTGRSGYTF
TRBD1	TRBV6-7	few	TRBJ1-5	TGTGCCAGCAGTTACTCCAGGGGGGGAGGCAATCAGCCCCAGCATTTT	CASSYSRGGGNQPQHF
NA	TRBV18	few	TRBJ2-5	TGTGCCAGCTCACCACCGTCTTTGGGTGAGACCCAGTACTTC	CASSPPSLGETQYF
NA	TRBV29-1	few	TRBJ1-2	TGCAGCGTTGAAAAGCGAACGCCATATGGCTACACCTTC	CSVEKRTPYGYTF
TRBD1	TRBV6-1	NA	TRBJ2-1	TGTGCCAGCAGTGCCGACAGGGGCCTCTCCTACGAGCAGTTCTTC	CASSADRGLSYEQFF
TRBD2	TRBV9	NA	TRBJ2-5	TGTGCCAGCAGCGTAGTGGCTAGCGGGAGATGGGAGACCCACTACTTC	CASSVVASGRWETHYF
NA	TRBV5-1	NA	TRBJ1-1	TGCGCCGGCAGCTTGGTATCAGGGAACACTGAAGCTTTCTTT	CAGSLVSGNTEAFF
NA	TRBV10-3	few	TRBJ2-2	TGTGCCATCAGTGATGATCCGACCGGGGAGCTGTTTTTT	CAISDDPTGELFF
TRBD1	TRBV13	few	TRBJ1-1	TGTGCCAGCAGCTTGGGGACAGGGGACGCTTTCTTT	CASSLGTGDAFF
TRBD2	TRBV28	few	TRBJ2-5	TGTGCCAGCAGCTCTCTAGCGGGTCGGAGTAGCGTCCGGCAAGAGACCCAGTACTTC	CASSSLAGRSSVRQETQYF
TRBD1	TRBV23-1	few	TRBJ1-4	TGCGCCAGCAGTCAACAGGGGGCACGTGAAAAACTGTTTTTT	CASSQQGAREKLFF
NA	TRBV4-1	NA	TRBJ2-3	TGCGCCAGCAGCCAAGATGTCGGATGGACAGATACGCAGTATTTT	CASSQDVGWTDTQYF
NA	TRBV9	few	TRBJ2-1	TGTGCCAGCAGCGTAGGTTTGGTCACTGAGCAGTTCTTC	CASSVGLVTEQFF
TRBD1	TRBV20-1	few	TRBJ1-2	TGCAGTGTAGGGGGCATCTCTAACTATGGCTACACCTTC	CSVGGISNYGYTF
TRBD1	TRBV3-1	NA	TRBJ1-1	TGTGCCAGCAGCCACTCGGGACAGGGGAACACTGAAGCTTTCTTT	CASSHSGQGNTEAFF
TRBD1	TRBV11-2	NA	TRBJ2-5	TGTGCCAGCAGCCTCGGACCCGTTAGACAGGGCTACCAAGAGACCCAGTACTTC	CASSLGPVRQGYQETQYF
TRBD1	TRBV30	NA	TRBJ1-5	TGTGCCTGGGGCACCGACAGGGTCAATCAGCCCCAGCATTTT	CAWGTDRVNQPQHF
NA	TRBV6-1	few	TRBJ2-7	TGTGCCAGCACCCTCGGGTCCGAGCAGTACTTC	CASTLGSEQYF
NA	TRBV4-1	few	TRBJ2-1	TGCGCCAGCAGCCGAGTTCCAACCTTGGCAGGACCCTACAATGAGCAGTTCTTC	CASSRVPTLAGPYNEQFF
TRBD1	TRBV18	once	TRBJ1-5	TGTGCCATCTCACCACAACGACAGGGGGATCAGCCCCAGCATTTT	CAISPQRQGDQPQHF
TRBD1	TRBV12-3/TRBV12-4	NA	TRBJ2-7	TGTGCCAGCAGTTTCTCGCCTCTTCGGGACAGATTCTACGAGCAGTACTTC	CASSFSPLRDRFYEQYF